A single sample gave rise to the 19 T cell receptor beta chains below, sequenced in a study of T-cell reconstitution after alpha-beta-depleted transplantation in children listed by TCRdb under 2016. Library generation was performed with PCR. Reads for this sample came from an Illumina HiSeq 2500. TCR library preparation used molecular barcoding, with unique molecular identifiers applied to normalize quantification of the TCRbeta repertoire. TCRdb's own reprocessing of the public reads used fastp at Q25 and MiXCR and kept productive beta chains. Here each entry gathers all rows of one CDR3 protein and keeps the most common genes and DNA. The sample yields 700,000 to 850,000 distinct CDR3 sequences; less than 20% were counted once. The top ten clonotypes cover roughly 4.8% of the sample. Explained via the paper, the treatment or condition label denotes: allogeneic hematopoietic cell transplantation with graft depleted of TCRalphabeta T cells and CD19 B cells.

Sequencing used PBMCs, mostly from graft donor cells, obtained 360 days after TCRalphabeta/CD19-depleted stem cell transplant. These receptors originate from a male patient between 5 and 17 years old who had a stem cell transplant for acute lymphoblastic leukemia, so the T cells may come from the graft donor.

This rearrangement joins TRBV5-1 to TRBJ2-3; D ambiguous. The CDR3 runs to 17 residues. Germline assignment: CDR1 SGHRS and CDR2 YFSETQ. V was shortened by 0 bases and J by 2 bases, with 16 bases between the two germline ends. CDR3 in DNA: TGCGCCAGCAGCTTGGGGGTCAGCTACTTTTCCACAGATACGCAGTATTTT. It translates to CASSLGVSYFSTDTQYF.

The chain couples TRBV29-1 to TRBJ1-5; 8 bases line up with TRBD1. Germline CDR1 and CDR2: SQVTM and ANQGSEA. The CDR3 consists of 14 residues. The junction had 4 bases not matched to a gene; V was cut back by 4 bases and J by 2 bases. CDR3 loop: CSVVGQDGNQPQHF. In nucleotides, the CDR3 is TGCAGCGTTGTGGGACAGGACGGCAATCAGCCCCAGCATTTT.

This clonotype was recorded many times. This rearrangement joins TRBV9 to TRBJ2-1; 7 nucleotides agree with TRBD2. CDR1 is SGDLS and CDR2 is YYNGEE in the germline V gene. With V trimmed by 2 bases and J by 0 bases, 2 bases remained unmatched. CDR3 size: 15 residues. CDR3 DNA: TGTGCCAGCAGCGTCCTAGCGGTCTCCTACAATGAGCAGTTCTTC. As protein: CASSVLAVSYNEQFF.

This rearrangement joins TRBV6-1 to TRBJ1-2; D is unclear. The CDR3 has 13 residues. Germline-derived CDR1 and CDR2 are MNHNS and SASEGT. The ends were cut back, 8 bases at V and 1 base at J, with 11 bases in the middle. The CDR3 here is CASALESNYGYTF. The CDR3 nucleotides read TGTGCCAGCGCCCTCGAGAGTAACTATGGCTACACCTTC.

This clonotype was seen repeatedly, ten times or more. This sequence joins TRBV4-3 and TRBJ2-2; 10 nucleotides align to TRBD2. The ends lost 6 bases at V and 3 bases at J; junction bases unmatched: 1. CDR1 is LGHNA and CDR2 is YSLEER in the germline V gene. The length of the CDR3 is 14 residues. CDR3 region: CASRLAGYTGELFF. The CDR3, as DNA: TGCGCCAGCAGACTAGCGGGATACACCGGGGAGCTGTTTTTT.

This clonotype was counted only a few times. This chain uses TRBV3-1 with TRBJ2-7, with 9 bases fitting TRBD1. This CDR3 spans 15 amino acids. The ends lost 4 bases at V and 6 bases at J; junction bases unmatched: 10. Germline CDR1 reads LGHDT; CDR2 reads YNNKEL (reference sequence). This CDR3 reads CASSRTGQGIGEQYF. CDR3 nucleotide sequence: TGTGCCAGCAGCCGTACGGGACAGGGAATCGGCGAGCAGTACTTC.

This clonotype was recorded at least ten times. The rearrangement uses TRBV6-5 and TRBJ2-7, with 10 bases lining up with TRBD2. CDR3 length: 15 residues. Losses at the gene ends were 6 bases for V and 4 bases for J; bases not matched to a gene: 9. CDR1 is MNHEY, CDR2 SVGAGI, per germline. DNA for the CDR3: TGTGCCAGCAGAATAGCCGGGACTAGCGAATACGAGCAGTACTTC. Translated, it gives CASRIAGTSEYEQYF.

This clonotype showed up just a few times. The chain recombines TRBV20-1 with TRBJ2-1, with 9 bases matching TRBD2. The CDR3 sequence is 15 residues long. Germline CDR1 reads DFQATT; CDR2 reads SNEGSKA (reference sequence). V was clipped by 4 bases and J by 9 bases; unmatched bases: 13. CDR3 region: CSANPAGGYSGEQFF. In DNA, the CDR3 is TGCAGTGCTAATCCAGCGGGAGGCTATTCGGGTGAGCAGTTCTTC.

This clonotype showed up many times. The chain uses TRBV5-1 and TRBJ2-1; a weak D match, TRBD2 (6 bases). This CDR3 spans 16 amino acids. V was shortened by 0 bases and J by 7 bases, with 17 bases between the two germline ends. Per germline, CDR1 SGHRS and CDR2 YFSETQ. The CDR3 nucleotides are TGCGCCAGCAGCTTGGTAGTGACTAGGGGCATGAATGAGCAGTTCTTC. Translation: CASSLVVTRGMNEQFF.

The chain joins TRBV12-3 or TRBV12-4 to TRBJ2-1; 8 nucleotides agree with TRBD2. The trim removed 6 bases at V and 0 bases at J, leaving 4 bases unmatched. The CDR3 has 15 residues. The CDR3 DNA is TGTGCCAGCAGAGTTAGCGGGATCTCCTACAATGAGCAGTTCTTC. This encodes CASRVSGISYNEQFF.

In this sample, this clonotype turned up a few times. V usage is TRBV29-1 and J usage is TRBJ2-2, with D hard to call. Per the germline V gene, CDR1 is SQVTM and CDR2 is ANQGSEA. This CDR3 has 13 residues. Trimming shortened V by 5 bases and J by 1 base, and 8 bases separated the two germline ends. CDR3 loop: CSVSRENTGELFF. The CDR3, as DNA: TGCAGCGTTTCCAGAGAGAACACCGGGGAGCTGTTTTTT.

V gene TRBV5-5 combines with J gene TRBJ2-1, with D possibly TRBD1 on 5 matching bases. The ends were cut back, 0 bases at V and 6 bases at J, with 13 bases in the middle. The germline V gene encodes CDR1 SGHKS and CDR2 YYEKEE (reference sequence). CDR3 size: 15 residues. The CDR3 loop reads CASSLEPLGRNEQFF. In DNA, the CDR3 is TGTGCCAGCAGCTTGGAACCGTTGGGGCGCAATGAGCAGTTCTTC. The full variable domain, in which reference TRBV5-5 and TRBJ2-1 provide the parts outside the CDR3, is DAGVTQSPTHLIKTRGQQVTLRCSPISGHKSVSWYQQVLGQGPQFIFQYYEKEERGRGNFPDRFSARQFPNYSSELNVNALLLGDSALYLCASSLEPLGRNEQFFGPGTRLTVL.

The chain employs TRBV5-1 and TRBJ1-1; perhaps TRBD1 as D (6 bases). CDR1 and CDR2 from the germline V gene are SGHRS and YFSETQ. The CDR3 loop spans 15 amino acids. Trimming left V 0 bases short and J 8 bases short, with 17 bases between. CDR3 nucleotide sequence: TGCGCCAGCAGCTTGGCGGGGGGACAATTGGGGGAAGCTTTCTTT. Its translation: CASSLAGGQLGEAFF.

This clonotype was found a few times. The J gene is TRBJ2-7, the V gene TRBV6-1, with 7 bases lining up with TRBD2. CDR3 length: 14 amino acids. V trimming: 6 bases; J trimming: 3 bases; junction bases outside the gene matches: 8. Per germline, CDR1 MNHNS and CDR2 SASEGT. DNA of the CDR3: TGTGCCAGCAGCCAACAGCGGGGACTCTACGAGCAGTACTTC. Translating gives CASSQQRGLYEQYF.

The chain has TRBV5-6 and TRBJ2-1; D might be TRBD2 (5 bases). The CDR3 is 16 residues long. Trimming left V 0 bases short and J 5 bases short, with 15 bases between. CDR1 SGHDT and CDR2 YYEEEE come from the germline V gene. The CDR3 protein is CASSLGRLTVNNEQFF. DNA of the CDR3: TGTGCCAGCAGCTTGGGTAGACTAACTGTGAACAATGAGCAGTTCTTC.

J is TRBJ1-4 and V is TRBV20-1; perhaps TRBD1 as D (6 bases). Per germline, CDR1 DFQATT and CDR2 SNEGSKA (reference sequence). V gave up 7 bases and J gave up 7 bases, with 16 bases separating them. The CDR3 contains 13 residues. CDR3 nucleotide sequence: TGCAGTGGCAAGCGGGGGGGCCCTGAAAAACTGTTTTTT. It yields the protein CSGKRGGPEKLFF.

The V call is TRBV7-9, the J call TRBJ2-4; TRBD1 agrees at 7 bases. The CDR3 has 17 amino acids. Germline values: CDR1 SEHNR, CDR2 FQNEAQ (reference sequence). The J segment lost 3 bases and the V segment lost 5 bases, leaving 13 bases of the junction unmatched. CDR3 DNA sequence: TGTGCCAGCAGCAAACAGGGGTTAAGAGACGGCAAAAACATTCAGTACTTC. Protein product: CASSKQGLRDGKNIQYF.

Remarks on this clonotype: This may be a read error: a much more frequent sequence differs by one nucleotide. V gene TRBV7-3 combines with J gene TRBJ2-2; no definite D call. Trimming left V 5 bases short and J 1 base short, with 5 bases between. The germline V gene encodes CDR1 SGHTA and CDR2 FQGTGA. This CDR3 is built from 13 residues. This CDR3 reads CASSGENTGELFF. The CDR3 bases are TGTGCCAGCAGCGGCGAGAACACCGGGGAGCTGTTTTTT.

The chain carries TRBV10-2 and TRBJ1-1, with D possibly matching TRBD1 (5 bases). Trimming stripped 11 bases from V and 8 bases from J, with 12 bases between. The germline gives CDR1 WSHSY, CDR2 SAAADI. The CDR3 has 10 residues. CDR3: CAGQRGEAFF. The CDR3 nucleotides are TGCGCCGGCCAAAGGGGAGAAGCTTTCTTT.